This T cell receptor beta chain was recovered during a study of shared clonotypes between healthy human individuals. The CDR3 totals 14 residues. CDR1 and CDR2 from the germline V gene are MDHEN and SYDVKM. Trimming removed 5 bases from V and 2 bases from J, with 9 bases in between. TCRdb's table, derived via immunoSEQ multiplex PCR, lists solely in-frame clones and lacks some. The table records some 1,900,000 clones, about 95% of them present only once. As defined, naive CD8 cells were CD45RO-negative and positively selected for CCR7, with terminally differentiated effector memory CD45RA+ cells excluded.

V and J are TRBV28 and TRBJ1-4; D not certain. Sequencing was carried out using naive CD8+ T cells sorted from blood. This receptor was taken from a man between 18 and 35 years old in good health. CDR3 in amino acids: CASSLSGTNEKLFF. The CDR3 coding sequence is TGTGCCAGCAGTCTCAGCGGGACTAATGAAAAACTGTTTTTT.